The 26 T cell receptor beta chains listed next were all sequenced from one sample in a study of response to subunit inactivated influenza vaccine. TCRdb used MiXCR to reprocess the RT-PCR reads, holding one entry per CDR3 protein. The profile shows 500,000 to 750,000 distinct CDR3 sequences, approximately 14% of them singletons. The sequencing used PBMCs from blood, collected 11 to 12 days after vaccination. These receptors all come from a man aged 45-65 years who received an inactivated influenza vaccine.

This chain joins TRBV12-3 or TRBV12-4 and TRBJ1-2; 9 bases match TRBD1. V shed 4 bases and J 4 bases; nucleotides not matched to a gene: 4. The CDR3 runs 14 residues. The CDR3 region has the DNA TGTGCCAGCAGTTGGGGACAGGGTAGCTATGGCTACACCTTC. Its protein is CASSWGQGSYGYTF.

This clonotype is a singleton in its sample. V gene TRBV20-1 combines with J gene TRBJ2-7; 9 bases are shared with TRBD2. The CDR3 sequence is 14 residues long. The junction had 7 bases not matched to a gene; V was cut back by 7 bases and J by 0 bases. The germline gives CDR1 DFQATT, CDR2 SNEGSKA (reference sequence). The CDR3 region is CSVPHSGSSYEQYF. The CDR3 bases are TGCAGTGTCCCGCATAGCGGGAGCTCCTACGAGCAGTACTTC.

The table lists this clonotype with a few counts. The chain recombines TRBV24-1 with TRBJ2-7; 8 nucleotides line up with TRBD1. V was clipped by 5 bases and J by 4 bases; unmatched bases: 12. The germline gives CDR1 KGHDR, CDR2 SFDVKD. CDR3 length: 16 amino acids. CDR3 protein: CATSGEGTGDLYEQYF. The CDR3 bases are TGTGCCACCAGTGGGGAAGGGACAGGCGACTTATACGAGCAGTACTTC.

This clonotype turned up a few times. The V and J genes are TRBV11-2 and TRBJ1-1; unclear D gene. The CDR3 runs 19 residues. Trimming took off 5 bases at V and 1 base at J, with 26 bases between the two ends. Germline V gene lookup returns CDR1 SGHAT and CDR2 FQNNGV. CDR3 in amino acids: CASSLIPGEVLDWNTEAFF. The CDR3 coding sequence is TGTGCCAGCAGCCTTATACCGGGAGAGGTTTTGGACTGGAACACTGAAGCTTTCTTT.

This clonotype has at least ten counts. The chain links TRBV7-7 to TRBJ2-2; D might be TRBD1 (6 bases). V lost 6 bases and J 6 bases, leaving 14 bases between the germline ends. Per germline, CDR1 SSHAT and CDR2 FNYEAQ (reference sequence). The CDR3 is 14 amino acids. CDR3 sequence reads: CASSPGHLAGELFF. CDR3 in DNA: TGTGCCAGCAGTCCGGGACACTTGGCCGGGGAGCTGTTTTTT.

The chain couples TRBV7-2 to TRBJ1-1, with D perhaps matching TRBD1 (5 bases). Germline V gene sequence: CDR1 SGHTA, CDR2 FQGNSA. This CDR3 comprises 14 residues. The V end lost 4 bases, the J end lost 3 bases, and 12 bases lay between the germline ends. Here the CDR3 reads CASSSGPLDTEAFF. CDR3 nucleotide sequence: TGTGCCAGCAGCTCGGGACCGCTTGACACTGAAGCTTTCTTT.

This clonotype was counted only a few times. This chain uses TRBV7-9 with TRBJ2-2; 10 bases are a match to TRBD1. J gave up 5 bases and V 5 bases, and 5 bases lay outside the gene matches. There are 15 residues in the CDR3. Germline V lookup: CDR1 SEHNR, CDR2 FQNEAQ (reference sequence). CDR3 protein: CASSGQGVVTGELFF. CDR3 DNA sequence: TGTGCCAGCAGCGGACAGGGGGTGGTGACCGGGGAGCTGTTTTTT.

Only a few counts were recorded for this clonotype. This chain connects TRBV12-3 or TRBV12-4 to TRBJ2-7, with 9 bases lining up with TRBD1. V was clipped by 4 bases and J by 7 bases; unmatched bases: 11. This CDR3 spans 15 amino acids. The CDR3 protein is CASSSPGQGVREQYF. The CDR3 DNA reads TGTGCCAGCAGTTCCCCGGGACAGGGAGTGAGGGAGCAGTACTTC.

The sample holds a few counts of this clonotype. J is TRBJ2-5 and V is TRBV15; no reliable D call. Looked up from germline, CDR1 is LNHNV and CDR2 is YYDKDF (reference sequence). This CDR3 comprises 16 residues. V was cut by 5 bases and J by 5 bases, with 21 bases left in between. The CDR3 here is CATSSRRAARKETQYF. CDR3 nucleotides: TGTGCCACCAGCTCCCGACGGGCGGCTAGGAAGGAGACCCAGTACTTC.

This clonotype was recorded a few times. This chain joins TRBV5-1 and TRBJ2-7; 14 nucleotides align to TRBD2. Per germline, CDR1 SGHRS and CDR2 YFSETQ. Losses at the gene ends were 4 bases for V and 6 bases for J; bases not matched to a gene: 9. The CDR3 length is 16 residues. CDR3 residues: CASSEGTSGRTSEQYF. CDR3 nucleotide sequence: TGCGCCAGCAGCGAGGGGACTAGCGGGAGAACTAGCGAGCAGTACTTC.

At least ten counts were recorded for this clonotype. This sequence joins TRBV29-1 and TRBJ2-2, with D uncertain. There are 13 residues in the CDR3. The V and J ends lost 3 bases and 2 bases respectively, with 7 bases between them. Germline V lookup: CDR1 SQVTM, CDR2 ANQGSEA. The CDR3 DNA follows: TGCAGCGTTGAGGGTTTTAACACCGGGGAGCTGTTTTTT. Translation: CSVEGFNTGELFF.

V and J are TRBV6-2 or TRBV6-3 and TRBJ1-3; D remains ambiguous. The V end was cut by 6 bases, the J end by 0 bases, with 9 bases between. The CDR3 contains 14 residues. CDR1 MNHEY and CDR2 SVGEGT come from the germline V gene. CDR3 loop: CASSLGTSGNTIYF. CDR3 nucleotide sequence: TGTGCCAGCAGCCTTGGAACCTCTGGAAACACCATATATTTT.

This clonotype was recorded many times. Germline is not matched at one junction end, which may reflect a read error. The V and J genes are TRBV11-1 and TRBJ2-5, with TRBD1 as a possible D gene (6 bases). Germline-derived CDR1 and CDR2 are SGHAT and FQDESV (reference sequence). CDR3 size: 19 residues. CDR3 nucleotide sequence: TGTGCCAGCAGCTTAGAAGGCAGGCTACGACAAAAGGGACAAGGGACCCAGTACTTC. Translated, it gives CASSLEGRLRQKGQGTQYF. Drawing the rest from reference TRBV11-1 and TRBJ2-5, the complete variable domain is EAEVAQSPRYKITEKSQAVAFWCDPISGHATLYWYRQILGQGPELLVQFQDESVVDDSQLPKDRFSAERLKGVDSTLKIQPAELGDSAMYLCASSLEGRLRQKGQGTQYFGPGTRLLVL.

This clonotype came up a few times. The chain recombines TRBV20-1 with TRBJ2-7; D remains unclear. V was pared by 0 bases and J by 0 bases, with 9 bases between. The germline V gene has CDR1 DFQATT and CDR2 SNEGSKA (reference sequence). CDR3 length: 14 residues. In DNA, the CDR3 is TGCAGTGCTAGAGATACACTATACTCCTACGAGCAGTACTTC. Protein product: CSARDTLYSYEQYF.

The chain links TRBV14 to TRBJ2-3; 8 nucleotides align to TRBD2. With V trimmed by 1 base and J by 0 bases, 6 bases remained unmatched. The CDR3 has 17 amino acids. Looked up from germline, CDR1 is SGHDN and CDR2 is FVKESK. CDR3 protein: CASSQVGSSGSTDTQYF. The DNA of the CDR3 is TGTGCCAGCAGCCAAGTAGGATCTAGCGGGAGCACAGATACGCAGTATTTT.

This clonotype has a handful of counts. V is TRBV29-1 and J is TRBJ2-5, with a weak D call TRBD1 (6 bases). Looked up from germline, CDR1 is SQVTM and CDR2 is ANQGSEA. The CDR3 runs to 16 residues. Trimming left V 4 bases short and J 2 bases short, with 20 bases between. In nucleotides, the CDR3 is TGCAGCGTTGGGTATGGGACAAGGGCCTCTCAAGAGACCCAGTACTTC. Amino acids: CSVGYGTRASQETQYF.

This clonotype was detected only a few times. The rearrangement uses TRBV11-2 and TRBJ2-7; TRBD2 aligns across 8 bases. V lost 6 bases, J lost 6 bases, and 10 bases stayed unmatched. There are 14 residues in the CDR3. Germline assignment: CDR1 SGHAT and CDR2 FQNNGV. The CDR3 DNA reads TGTGCCAGCAGTCCTCTGGGACTAGTTTCCGAGCAGTACTTC. This codes for CASSPLGLVSEQYF.

This clonotype was seen more than once but under ten times. The chain employs TRBV4-2 and TRBJ2-3, with 7 bases that match TRBD2. In germline, CDR1 is LGHNA, CDR2 YNFKEQ. The CDR3 consists of 17 residues. Germline trimming cut 3 bases from V and 0 bases from J; bases unmatched to any gene: 9. The CDR3: CASSHRTRSLSTDTQYF. The CDR3 nucleotides are TGTGCCAGCAGCCACCGGACTAGGAGTCTTAGCACAGATACGCAGTATTTT.

The chain is built from TRBV7-9 and TRBJ2-5; TRBD2 aligns across 11 bases. Germline trimming cut 6 bases from V and 4 bases from J; bases unmatched to any gene: 13. This CDR3 spans 17 amino acids. Germline V gives CDR1 SEHNR, CDR2 FQNEAQ (reference sequence). In DNA form, the CDR3 reads TGTGCCAGCAGGTCCTTTCACACTAGCGGGGGAAGAGAGACCCAGTACTTC. It encodes CASRSFHTSGGRETQYF.

This rearrangement joins TRBV9 to TRBJ2-5, with D tentatively TRBD1 or TRBD2 (6 bases each). The CDR3 extends over 16 amino acids. Germline CDR1 SGDLS, CDR2 YYNGEE. Deletions cut 0 bases from V and 0 bases from J, with 12 bases between. CDR3 region: CASSVAGAWYQETQYF. The CDR3, as DNA: TGTGCCAGCAGCGTAGCGGGGGCATGGTACCAAGAGACCCAGTACTTC. The full variable domain, its missing parts supplied by reference TRBV9 and TRBJ2-5, is DSGVTQTPKHLITATGQRVTLRCSPRSGDLSVYWYQQSLDQGLQFLIQYYNGEERAKGNILERFSAQQFPDLHSELNLSSLELGDSALYFCASSVAGAWYQETQYFGPGTRLLVL.

This clonotype was counted only a few times. The CDR3 DNA sequence: TGTGCCTGGAGTGTACTAGCCCGGACCAATTCACCCCTCCACTTT. Residues: CAWSVLARTNSPLHF. V gene TRBV30 combines with J gene TRBJ1-6, with D uncertain. The CDR3 loop spans 15 amino acids. The germline gives CDR1 GTSNPN, CDR2 SVGIG (reference sequence). Deletions cut 0 bases from V and 7 bases from J, with 13 bases between.

The rearrangement links TRBV5-1 to TRBJ1-1; D ambiguous. The V end lost 4 bases, the J end lost 2 bases, and 15 bases lay between the germline ends. The CDR3 covers 15 residues. CDR1 is SGHRS and CDR2 is YFSETQ in the germline V gene. CDR3 in DNA: TGCGCCAGCAGCCCACCTATTCGCGGAAACACTGAAGCTTTCTTT. The encoded protein is CASSPPIRGNTEAFF.

In this sample, this clonotype turned up many times. The chain recombines TRBV7-9 with TRBJ1-2; TRBD1 matches at 7 bases. V lost 5 bases and J lost 4; bases outside the gene matches: 10. Germline V lookup: CDR1 SEHNR, CDR2 FQNEAQ (reference sequence). CDR3 size: 15 residues. This chain's CDR3 is CASSLSGTASYGYTF. The CDR3 DNA sequence: TGTGCCAGCAGCCTCTCCGGGACAGCGAGCTATGGCTACACCTTC.

This rearrangement joins TRBV12-3 or TRBV12-4 to TRBJ1-5, with 7 bases matching TRBD1. V gave up 5 bases and J gave up 1 base; unmatched junction bases: 5. The CDR3 covers 15 residues. This CDR3 reads CASSPRGQSNQPQHF. The DNA of the CDR3 is TGTGCCAGCAGTCCCCGGGGACAGAGCAATCAGCCCCAGCATTTT.

A few counts support this clonotype. The chain uses TRBV4-2 and TRBJ2-7; a weak D match, TRBD1 (5 bases). Germline CDR1 LGHNA, CDR2 YNFKEQ. The V and J ends lost 0 bases and 2 bases respectively, with 11 bases between them. This CDR3 spans 15 amino acids. The CDR3 DNA sequence: TGTGCCAGCAGCCAAGATGACAGTGCCACCTACGAGCAGTACTTC. Amino acids: CASSQDDSATYEQYF.

This clonotype has only a few counts. The V gene is TRBV5-1, the J gene TRBJ2-5; D may be TRBD1 or TRBD2 (5 bases each). The germline gives CDR1 SGHRS, CDR2 YFSETQ. V lost 7 bases, J lost 2 bases, and 15 bases lay in between. The CDR3 totals 14 residues. CDR3 sequence (DNA): TGCGCCAGCTTTCCCGGGGCAGAACAAGAGACCCAGTACTTC. It yields the protein CASFPGAEQETQYF.